This TCR beta chain appears in the sequencing data of a study of blood T cell repertoires in COVID-19. Overall study: Collection of acute and convalescent COVID-19 samples took place in the United States, Italy and Spain.

The CDR3 contains 18 residues. Looked up from germline, CDR1 is SGHAT and CDR2 is FQNNGV. Trimming removed 5 bases from V and 3 bases from J; junction bases left unmatched: 16. The table came from immunoSEQ multiplex PCR; TCRdb's copy has only in-frame clones and leaves some out. The sample has about 190,000 clones; approximately 88% are singletons. The J gene is TRBJ2-1, the V gene TRBV11-2; 7 nucleotides match TRBD2. The sequenced material came from peripheral blood. This clonotype was sampled from a young woman with acute or convalescent COVID-19. The CDR3 DNA reads as TGTGCCAGCAGCCGAGCTAGCGGCGGAGGAACTATCTACAATGAGCAGTTCTTC. This encodes CASSRASGGGTIYNEQFF.